This T cell receptor (beta chain) emerged from a study of a mutant IDH1 vaccine in newly diagnosed glioma. Study-wide context: The start of vaccination came 4-6 weeks after radiotherapy alone, or with temozolomide cycles.

Sample time point: week 35, safety follow-up. The investigators gave 300 ug of mutant IDH1 20-mer peptide in each vaccine dose, together with topical imiquimod. New WHO grade 3 or 4 IDH1-mutant, ATRX-lost astrocytomas were present in all donors. Some clones are missing from TCRdb's copy, which holds only in-frame ones; the method was immunoSEQ multiplex PCR. The sample includes about 68,000 clones, approximately 81% of them seen just once. This clone showed up just a few times. Its antigen is not known. Unmatched junction bases numbered 3, after V lost 3 bases and J lost 3 bases. Germline-derived CDR1 and CDR2 are SGHDT and YYEEEE. CDR3 length equals 15 residues.

Sequences were derived from PBMCs, sampled from a glioma patient whose treatment included an IDH1 peptide vaccine. This chain links TRBV5-6 with TRBJ1-1; 12 bases align to TRBD1. The TCR sequence derives from a man between 18 and 35 years old with glioma. CDR3 sequence (DNA): TGTGCCAGCAGCTGGCGGGACAGGGGGCACACTGAAGCTTTCTTT. As protein: CASSWRDRGHTEAFF. Filled out from reference TRBV5-6 and TRBJ1-1, the complete variable domain reads DAGVTQSPTHLIKTRGQQVTLRCSPKSGHDTVSWYQQALGQGPQFIFQYYEEEERQRGNFPDRFSGHQFPNYSSELNVNALLLGDSALYLCASSWRDRGHTEAFFGQGTRLTVV.